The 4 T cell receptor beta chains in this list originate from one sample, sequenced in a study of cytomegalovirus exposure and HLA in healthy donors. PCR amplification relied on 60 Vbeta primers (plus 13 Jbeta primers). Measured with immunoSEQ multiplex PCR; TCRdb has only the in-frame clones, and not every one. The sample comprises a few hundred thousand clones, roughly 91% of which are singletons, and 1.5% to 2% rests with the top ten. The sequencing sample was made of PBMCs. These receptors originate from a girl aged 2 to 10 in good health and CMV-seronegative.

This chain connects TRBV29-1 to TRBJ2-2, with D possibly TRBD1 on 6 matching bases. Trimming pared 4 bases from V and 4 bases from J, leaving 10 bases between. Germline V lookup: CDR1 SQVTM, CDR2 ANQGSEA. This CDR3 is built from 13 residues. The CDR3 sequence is CSVVVGATGELFF. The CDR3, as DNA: TGCAGCGTTGTAGTGGGGGCCACCGGGGAGCTGTTTTTT.

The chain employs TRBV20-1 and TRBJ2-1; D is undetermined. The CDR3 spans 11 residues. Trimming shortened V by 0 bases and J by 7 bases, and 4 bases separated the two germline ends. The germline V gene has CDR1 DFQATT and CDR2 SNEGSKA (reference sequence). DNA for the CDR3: TGCAGTGCTAGAGATCAGAATGAGCAGTTCTTC. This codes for CSARDQNEQFF.

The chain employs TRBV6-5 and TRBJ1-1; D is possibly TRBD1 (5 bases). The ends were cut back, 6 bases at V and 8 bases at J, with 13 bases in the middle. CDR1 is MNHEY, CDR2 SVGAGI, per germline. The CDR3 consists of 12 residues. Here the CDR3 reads CASRGLGGEAFF. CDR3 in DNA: TGTGCCAGCAGGGGCCTCGGGGGAGAAGCTTTCTTT.

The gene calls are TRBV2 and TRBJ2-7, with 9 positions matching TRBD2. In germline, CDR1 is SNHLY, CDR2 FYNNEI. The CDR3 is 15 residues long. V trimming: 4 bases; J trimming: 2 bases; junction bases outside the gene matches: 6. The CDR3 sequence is CASSVGLAGTYEQYF. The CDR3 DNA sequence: TGTGCCAGCAGTGTAGGGCTAGCGGGAACCTACGAGCAGTACTTC. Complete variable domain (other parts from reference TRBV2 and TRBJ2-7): EPEVTQTPSHQVTQMGQEVILRCVPISNHLYFYWYRQILGQKVEFLVSFYNNEISEKSEIFDDQFSVERPDGSNFTLKIRSTKLEDSAMYFCASSVGLAGTYEQYFGPGTRLTVT.